This T cell receptor beta chain was documented in a study of tumor and adjacent non-tumor tissue in lung cancer. Study results and caveats: In normal lung, the top 100 clones were significantly more dominant than in tumor. Higher tumor TCR diversity was associated with shorter survival. Significantly higher TCR diversity was found in tumor than normal lung.

Comment on this clonotype: Its specificity is not known.

This sample's RNA came from whole unsorted tissue. Chemotherapy-naive patients with new lung cancer underwent thoracic surgery in China, August–November 2014. TCRbeta libraries were built with three rounds of nested PCR, modified from ARM-PCR. TCRdb re-derived calls from the multiplex PCR reads in MiXCR, one entry per CDR3 protein. The data show 55,000 to 75,000 distinct CDR3 sequences, roughly three fifths seen once. Trimming shortened V by 2 bases and J by 0 bases, and 13 bases separated the two germline ends. The CDR3 extends over 16 amino acids. CDR1 KGHSH and CDR2 LQKENI come from the germline V gene.

The sequenced material came from lung tumor tissue. The genes are TRBV18 and TRBJ2-5; D remains unclear. The receptor's source is a man aged 45-60 years with non-small cell lung cancer. The CDR3 loop reads CASSPTDTLHQETQYF. The CDR3 DNA reads TGTGCCAGCTCACCAACTGACACTCTGCACCAAGAGACCCAGTACTTC. Full variable domain (rest looked up from reference TRBV18 and TRBJ2-5): NAGVMQNPRHLVRRRGQEARLRCSPMKGHSHVYWYRQLPEEGLKFMVYLQKENIIDESGMPKERFSAEFPKEGPSILRIQQVVRGDSAAYFCASSPTDTLHQETQYFGPGTRLLVL.